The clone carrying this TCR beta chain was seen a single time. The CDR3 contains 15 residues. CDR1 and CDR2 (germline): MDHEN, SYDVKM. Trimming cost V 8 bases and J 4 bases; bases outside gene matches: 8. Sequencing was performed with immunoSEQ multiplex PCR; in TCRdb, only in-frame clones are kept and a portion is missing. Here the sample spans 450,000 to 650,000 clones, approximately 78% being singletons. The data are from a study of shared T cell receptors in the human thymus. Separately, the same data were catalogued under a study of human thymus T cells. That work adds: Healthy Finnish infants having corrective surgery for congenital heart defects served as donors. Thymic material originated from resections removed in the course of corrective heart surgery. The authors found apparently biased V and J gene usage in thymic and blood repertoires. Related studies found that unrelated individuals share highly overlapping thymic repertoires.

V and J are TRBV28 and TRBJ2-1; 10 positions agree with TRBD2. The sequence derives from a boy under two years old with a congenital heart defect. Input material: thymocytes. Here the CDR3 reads CASDRLAGRYNEQFF. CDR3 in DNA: TGTGCCAGCGATAGACTAGCGGGTCGATACAATGAGCAGTTCTTC.